Listed here are 29 T cell receptor beta chains from one sample, sequenced in a study of blood T cell repertoires in COVID-19. Sequenced by immunoSEQ multiplex PCR; TCRdb stores in-frame clones only, minus some. The sample lists roughly 440,000 clones, around 89% occurring once. Sequencing was done on a sample of peripheral blood. Receptors were obtained from a woman aged 45-65 years with COVID-19, enrolled during active disease.

The genes are TRBV11-1 and TRBJ2-2; no reliable D call. Trimming shortened V by 3 bases and J by 6 bases, and 14 bases separated the two germline ends. The length of the CDR3 is 15 residues. Germline CDR1 SGHAT, CDR2 FQDESV (reference sequence). The CDR3 here is CASSLLRSEAGELFF. The CDR3 nucleotides read TGTGCCAGCAGCTTGCTTAGGTCCGAGGCCGGGGAGCTGTTTTTT.

Only a few counts were recorded for this clone. The CDR3 sequence: CASSPKTGNTIYF. In DNA form, the CDR3 reads TGTGCCAGCAGCCCGAAGACAGGAAACACCATATATTTT. The chain is built from TRBV11-3 and TRBJ1-3; no firm D call. Germline CDR1 is SGHNT and CDR2 is YENEEA. The length of the CDR3 is 13 residues. V was clipped by 5 bases and J by 4 bases, with 9 bases between them.

In its sample, this clone was seen once. The rearrangement joins TRBV3-1 (or the pseudogene TRBV3-2) to TRBJ2-3, with 15 bases aligning to TRBD2. The germline gives CDR1 LGHDT, CDR2 YNNKEL (reference sequence). There are 16 residues in the CDR3. With V trimmed by 4 bases and J by 2 bases, 1 base remained unmatched. In nucleotides, the CDR3 is TGTGCCAGCAGCCGGACTAGCGGGGGGGTCACAGATACGCAGTATTTT. Translated: CASSRTSGGVTDTQYF.

This clone was detected only once. In DNA form, the CDR3 reads TGTGCCATCGGGACAGAGTACGAGCAGTACTTC. Protein: CAIGTEYEQYF. J is TRBJ2-7 and V is TRBV10-3, with 7 positions matching TRBD1. Germline-derived CDR1 and CDR2 are ENHRY and SYGVKD. CDR3 length: 11 amino acids. J lost 4 bases, V lost 8 bases, and 2 bases had no gene match.

This chain joins TRBV24-1 and TRBJ2-1; 10 bases agree with TRBD2. The CDR3 length is 16 residues. CDR1 KGHDR and CDR2 SFDVKD come from the germline V gene. J lost 5 bases, V lost 5 bases, and 8 bases had no gene match. Here the CDR3 reads CATSGASGGQNNEQFF. DNA of the CDR3: TGTGCCACCAGTGGGGCTAGCGGGGGCCAAAACAATGAGCAGTTCTTC.

This chain links TRBV7-6 with TRBJ2-1, with D possibly TRBD2 on 7 matching bases. Trimming removed 5 bases from V and 7 bases from J, with 21 bases in between. CDR3 size: 16 residues. The germline gives CDR1 SGHVS, CDR2 FNYEAQ. The CDR3 coding sequence is TGTGCCAGCAGCGCTCCCGGGTTCGGGGGGCAAAATGAGCAGTTCTTC. It is translated as CASSAPGFGGQNEQFF. Based on the CDR3 plus reference TRBV7-6 and TRBJ2-1, the full variable domain is GAGVSQSPRYKVTKRGQDVALRCDPISGHVSLYWYRQALGQGPEFLTYFNYEAQQDKSGLPNDRFSAERPEGSISTLTIQRTEQRDSAMYRCASSAPGFGGQNEQFFGPGTRLTVL.

The gene calls are TRBV24-1 and TRBJ1-4, with D unclear. The germline V and J ends were trimmed by 2 bases and 0 bases, with 9 bases remaining between them. The CDR3 is 16 residues long. Germline CDR1 KGHDR, CDR2 SFDVKD. The DNA of the CDR3 is TGTGCCACCAGTGATTCCGCAGACTCAACTAATGAAAAACTGTTTTTT. Amino acids: CATSDSADSTNEKLFF.

V gene TRBV5-3 combines with J gene TRBJ1-3, with a possible D match to TRBD1 (6 bases). TRBV5-3 falls under the ORF class, with uncertain function. The CDR3 has 17 amino acids. The germline V and J ends were trimmed by 2 bases and 4 bases, with 19 bases remaining between them. The CDR3 DNA is TGTGCCAGAAGCTTTGCCTGCTTCGGACAGTCCGGAAACACCATATATTTT. Translation: CARSFACFGQSGNTIYF.

The chain links TRBV7-3 to TRBJ1-2, with TRBD1 identical over 10 bases. Germline loops: CDR1 SGHTA, CDR2 FQGTGA. V shed 5 bases, J shed 4 bases, and the junction held 10 bases outside the gene matches. The CDR3 has 16 residues. DNA for the CDR3: TGTGCCAGCAGCGTCAAGACAGGGGGCGACTTCTATGGCTACACCTTC. It translates to CASSVKTGGDFYGYTF.

The chain links TRBV6-5 to TRBJ2-3, with D tentatively TRBD1 (6 bases). The CDR3 has 14 residues. The V gene lost 6 bases and the J gene lost 3 bases, with 13 bases spanning the gap. Germline CDR1 is MNHEY and CDR2 is SVGAGI. In DNA, the CDR3 is TGTGCCAGCAGAACAGGGATAGTGACAGATACGCAGTATTTT. This codes for CASRTGIVTDTQYF.

The V and J genes are TRBV24-1 and TRBJ2-1; 7 nucleotides match TRBD1. Germline loops: CDR1 KGHDR, CDR2 SFDVKD. Unmatched junction bases numbered 6, after V lost 2 bases and J lost 0 bases. This CDR3 spans 17 amino acids. In DNA form, the CDR3 reads TGTGCCACCAGTGATTACTCCGGGACAGTCTCCTACAATGAGCAGTTCTTC. Encoded protein: CATSDYSGTVSYNEQFF.

This clone was seen once. This chain uses TRBV27 with TRBJ2-7; 13 positions agree with TRBD2. The CDR3 spans 16 residues. The germline CDR1 and CDR2 sequences are MNHEY and SMNVEV (reference sequence). The junction had 7 bases not matched to a gene; V was cut back by 4 bases and J by 4 bases. For the CDR3, the DNA is TGTGCCAGCAGTTCCGGGACTAGCGGGGTGGGTTACGAGCAGTACTTC. Amino acid sequence: CASSSGTSGVGYEQYF.

This clone was counted a single time. The chain has TRBV7-9 and TRBJ1-1, with D hard to call. CDR3 length: 13 residues. V was cut by 3 bases and J by 2 bases, with 7 bases left in between. Germline values: CDR1 SEHNR, CDR2 FQNEAQ (reference sequence). The CDR3 sequence: CASSFEGNTEAFF. The CDR3 nucleotides read TGTGCCAGCAGCTTTGAGGGCAACACTGAAGCTTTCTTT. The full variable domain, in which reference TRBV7-9 and TRBJ1-1 provide the parts outside the CDR3, is DTGVSQNPRHKITKRGQNVTFRCDPISEHNRLYWYRQTLGQGPEFLTYFQNEAQLEKSRLLSDRFSAERPKGSFSTLEIQRTEQGDSAMYLCASSFEGNTEAFFGQGTRLTVV.

The rearrangement uses TRBV7-3 and TRBJ2-7, with 8 bases aligning to TRBD1. This CDR3 contains 14 residues. The V segment lost 3 bases and the J segment 2 bases; nucleotides outside the gene matches: 3. The V gene's germline CDR1 is SGHTA and CDR2 FQGTGA. CDR3: CASSLGQAPYEQYF. In nucleotides, the CDR3 is TGTGCCAGCAGCTTGGGACAGGCGCCCTACGAGCAGTACTTC.

This rearrangement joins TRBV7-2 to TRBJ1-1, with unresolved D. Germline V lookup: CDR1 SGHTA, CDR2 FQGNSA. CDR3 length: 15 amino acids. V shed 2 bases and J shed 0 bases, with 10 bases lying between them. CDR3 loop: CASSLNGGLNTEAFF. Here the CDR3 DNA reads TGTGCCAGCAGCTTAAACGGAGGCTTGAACACTGAAGCTTTCTTT.

The chain recombines TRBV6-1 with TRBJ1-2; D is undetermined. Germline assignment: CDR1 MNHNS and CDR2 SASEGT. V lost 3 bases and J 9 bases, leaving 14 bases between the germline ends. The CDR3 covers 13 residues. The CDR3 sequence is CASSDLDGMSYTF. The CDR3 bases are TGTGCCAGCAGTGATCTGGACGGGATGAGCTACACCTTC.

J is TRBJ1-5 and V is TRBV19; unclear D gene. Looked up from germline, CDR1 is LNHDA and CDR2 is SQIVND (reference sequence). The CDR3 runs to 16 residues. V was pared by 3 bases and J by 0 bases, with 12 bases between. CDR3 protein: CASSISGPYSNQPQHF. Here the CDR3 DNA reads TGTGCCAGTAGTATTAGTGGTCCCTATAGCAATCAGCCCCAGCATTTT.

The gene calls are TRBV20-1 and TRBJ2-3; 9 bases line up with TRBD2. Germline lookup yields CDR1 DFQATT and CDR2 SNEGSKA (reference sequence). Trimming took 3 bases from V and 1 from J; bases not matched to a gene: 2. This CDR3 has 14 residues. The CDR3 bases are TGCAGTGCTAGTTCTAGCGGGGGCACAGATACGCAGTATTTT. The encoded protein is CSASSSGGTDTQYF.

The rearrangement joins TRBV19 to TRBJ1-4; 9 nucleotides agree with TRBD1. After removal of 9 bases from V and 2 bases from J, the junction contained 10 bases not matched to a gene. Germline values: CDR1 LNHDA, CDR2 SQIVND (reference sequence). This CDR3 comprises 16 residues. CDR3 in amino acids: CASAGQGVRTNEKLFF. The CDR3 coding sequence is TGTGCCAGCGCGGGACAGGGAGTCCGGACTAATGAAAAACTGTTTTTT.

The genes are TRBV12-5 and TRBJ2-1; TRBD2 matches 13 bases. Germline V gene sequence: CDR1 LGHNT, CDR2 FRNRAP. V gave up 4 bases and J gave up 7 bases; unmatched junction bases: 10. There are 17 residues in the CDR3. CDR3 loop: CASGSLGLAGDKNEQFF. The CDR3 bases are TGTGCTAGTGGTTCCTTAGGACTAGCGGGGGACAAGAATGAGCAGTTCTTC.

The J gene is TRBJ1-6, the V gene TRBV5-1, with D maybe TRBD1 (5 bases). V shed 6 bases and J shed 9 bases, with 19 bases lying between them. The CDR3 is 15 residues long. CDR1 is SGHRS and CDR2 is YFSETQ in the germline V gene. The CDR3 sequence: CASTPFGGSSSPLHF. In DNA, the CDR3 is TGCGCCAGCACCCCCTTCGGGGGTTCGAGTTCACCCCTCCACTTT. Drawing the rest from reference TRBV5-1 and TRBJ1-6, the complete variable domain is KAGVTQTPRYLIKTRGQQVTLSCSPISGHRSVSWYQQTPGQGLQFLFEYFSETQRNKGNFPGRFSGRQFSNSRSEMNVSTLELGDSALYLCASTPFGGSSSPLHFGNGTRLTVT.

V is TRBV30 and J is TRBJ2-1; D unresolved. The V end lost 1 base, the J end lost 3 bases, and 7 bases lay between the germline ends. Germline assignment: CDR1 GTSNPN and CDR2 SVGIG (reference sequence). This CDR3 comprises 13 residues. CDR3 sequence: CAWSDGSYNEQFF. CDR3 DNA: TGTGCCTGGAGTGATGGCAGCTACAATGAGCAGTTCTTC.

V and J are TRBV27 and TRBJ1-2; TRBD1 matches at 8 bases. Per the germline V gene, CDR1 is MNHEY and CDR2 is SMNVEV (reference sequence). The CDR3 sequence is 13 residues long. J lost 4 bases, V lost 3 bases, and 1 base had no gene match. The CDR3 protein is CASSFDRGYGYTF. The CDR3 nucleotides are TGTGCCAGCAGTTTCGACAGGGGCTATGGCTACACCTTC.

The chain is built from TRBV5-1 and TRBJ2-2, with TRBD2 as a possible D gene (5 bases). The germline gives CDR1 SGHRS, CDR2 YFSETQ. V was cut by 6 bases and J by 7 bases, with 19 bases left in between. The CDR3 has 15 amino acids. This chain's CDR3 is CASNLLGNKDGELFF. In DNA, the CDR3 is TGCGCCAGCAACCTACTAGGGAATAAGGACGGGGAGCTGTTTTTT. Full variable domain (outside the CDR3, taken from reference TRBV5-1 and TRBJ2-2): KAGVTQTPRYLIKTRGQQVTLSCSPISGHRSVSWYQQTPGQGLQFLFEYFSETQRNKGNFPGRFSGRQFSNSRSEMNVSTLELGDSALYLCASNLLGNKDGELFFGEGSRLTVL.

The chain uses TRBV7-9 and TRBJ1-2; no clear D. CDR3 size: 14 residues. The germline CDR1 and CDR2 sequences are SEHNR and FQNEAQ (reference sequence). V was cut by 2 bases and J by 4 bases, with 11 bases left in between. The CDR3 protein is CASSLWGGGYGYTF. The CDR3 region has the DNA TGTGCCAGCAGCTTATGGGGAGGTGGCTATGGCTACACCTTC.

This clone turned up a few times. The chain carries TRBV20-1 and TRBJ1-5; 8 bases are shared with TRBD1. Trimming removed 3 bases from V and 11 bases from J; junction bases left unmatched: 15. CDR1 is DFQATT, CDR2 SNEGSKA, per germline (reference sequence). This CDR3 spans 15 amino acids. The CDR3 loop reads CSASTIGQGGPAQHF. CDR3 nucleotide sequence: TGCAGTGCTAGTACTATCGGACAGGGCGGTCCGGCCCAGCATTTT.

The chain links TRBV19 to TRBJ1-5, with D tentatively TRBD1 (5 bases). The CDR3 sequence is 13 residues long. Germline CDR1 reads LNHDA; CDR2 reads SQIVND (reference sequence). The V end lost 10 bases, the J end lost 7 bases, and 17 bases lay between the germline ends. The CDR3 sequence: CATTPGVRQPQHF. In DNA, the CDR3 is TGTGCCACCACCCCGGGGGTTAGGCAGCCCCAGCATTTT.

This clone came up once. The chain carries TRBV11-3 and TRBJ1-1; D is undetermined. The germline V gene encodes CDR1 SGHNT and CDR2 YENEEA. Trimming took off 5 bases at V and 6 bases at J, with 16 bases between the two ends. The CDR3 spans 14 residues. CDR3 loop: CASSNRGKGAEAFF. As DNA, the CDR3 is TGTGCCAGCAGCAATCGGGGAAAGGGAGCTGAAGCTTTCTTT.

This clone was seen a single time. This chain joins TRBV10-1 and TRBJ2-3; 10 bases are a match to TRBD2. With V trimmed by 2 bases and J by 0 bases, 8 bases remained unmatched. The V gene's germline CDR1 is WNHNN and CDR2 SYGVQD (reference sequence). This CDR3 contains 18 residues. The CDR3 region has the DNA TGCGCCAGCAGTGAGATAGCTAGCGGGGGCACTAGCACAGATACGCAGTATTTT. Its protein is CASSEIASGGTSTDTQYF.